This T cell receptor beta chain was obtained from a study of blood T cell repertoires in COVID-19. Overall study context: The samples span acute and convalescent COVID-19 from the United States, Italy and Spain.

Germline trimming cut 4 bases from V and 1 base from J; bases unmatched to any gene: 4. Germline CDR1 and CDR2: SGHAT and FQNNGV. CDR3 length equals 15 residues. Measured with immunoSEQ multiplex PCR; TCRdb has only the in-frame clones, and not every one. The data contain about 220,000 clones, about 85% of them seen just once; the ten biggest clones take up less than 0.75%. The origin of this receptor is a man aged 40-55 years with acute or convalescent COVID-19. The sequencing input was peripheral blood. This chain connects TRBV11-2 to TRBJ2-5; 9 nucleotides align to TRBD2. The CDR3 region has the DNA TGTGCCAGCAGCTCCGGGACTAGCCCCCAAGAGACCCAGTACTTC. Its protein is CASSSGTSPQETQYF.